These 27 T cell receptor beta chains were all obtained from the same sample, sequenced in a study of blood T cell repertoires in COVID-19. Sequencing was performed with immunoSEQ multiplex PCR; in TCRdb, only in-frame clones are kept and a portion is missing. The sample yields roughly 50,000 clones, approximately 89% seen once. Sequenced: peripheral blood. The receptor source for this set is a woman aged 55 to 70 with active COVID-19.

This chain joins TRBV6-5 and TRBJ1-1, with D possibly TRBD1 on 5 matching bases. Trimming took off 6 bases at V and 7 bases at J, with 15 bases between the two ends. CDR1 MNHEY and CDR2 SVGAGI come from the germline V gene. This CDR3 spans 13 amino acids. The CDR3 reads CASSKAQVIEAFF. The CDR3 DNA follows: TGTGCCAGCAGCAAGGCACAGGTCATTGAAGCTTTCTTT.

This sequence joins TRBV5-1 and TRBJ1-4; unclear D gene. Germline V gene lookup returns CDR1 SGHRS and CDR2 YFSETQ. The V end was cut by 7 bases, the J end by 5 bases, with 9 bases between. The CDR3 runs to 12 residues. CDR3 sequence: CASGETNEKLFF. The DNA for the CDR3 is TGCGCCAGCGGAGAAACGAATGAAAAACTGTTTTTT.

The chain uses TRBV11-2 and TRBJ1-1, with unresolved D. Trimming removed 2 bases from V and 5 bases from J, with 6 bases in between. The CDR3 consists of 12 residues. In germline, CDR1 is SGHAT, CDR2 FQNNGV. In nucleotides, the CDR3 is TGTGCCAGCAGCTTACGGGTGACTGAAGCTTTCTTT. This gives the protein CASSLRVTEAFF.

This clone appeared a single time. This rearrangement joins TRBV7-2 to TRBJ2-2; 10 nucleotides agree with TRBD2. Germline V gene lookup returns CDR1 SGHTA and CDR2 FQGNSA. V lost 5 bases, J lost 7 bases, and 13 bases stayed unmatched. The CDR3 is 17 amino acids. In nucleotides, the CDR3 is TGTGCCAGCAGCCCCCGGGGTAGCGGGGGGTTCGGCGGGGAGCTGTTTTTT. This gives the protein CASSPRGSGGFGGELFF.

The chain combines TRBV5-8 with TRBJ2-3; D is perhaps TRBD1 (7 bases). The ends were cut back, 5 bases at V and 1 base at J, with 11 bases in the middle. Germline V gives CDR1 SGHTS, CDR2 YDEGEE. The CDR3 is 14 amino acids. The CDR3 loop is CASSTRGGTDTQYF. The CDR3 DNA sequence: TGTGCCAGCAGTACCAGGGGGGGCACAGATACGCAGTATTTT.

V and J are TRBV18 and TRBJ1-5; D is perhaps TRBD1 (5 bases). This CDR3 region has 13 residues. V was cut by 3 bases and J by 9 bases, with 12 bases left in between. Looked up from germline, CDR1 is KGHSH and CDR2 is LQKENI. In DNA, the CDR3 is TGTGCCAGCTCACCCGTTTCAGGGCGGCCCCAGCATTTT. It encodes CASSPVSGRPQHF.

The V gene is TRBV12-3 or TRBV12-4, the J gene TRBJ2-7, with unresolved D. The CDR3 extends over 12 amino acids. Trimming took 3 bases from V and 2 from J, leaving 5 bases between them. The CDR3 DNA is TGTGCCAGCAGTTTTTATCCCTACGAGCAGTACTTC. Translated, it gives CASSFYPYEQYF.

The chain combines TRBV28 with TRBJ1-1; a possible D gene is TRBD1 (5 bases). Germline V gives CDR1 MDHEN, CDR2 SYDVKM. V was cut by 6 bases and J by 0 bases, with 11 bases left in between. This CDR3 comprises 14 residues. The CDR3 DNA reads TGTGCCAGCAGCCCGGGGGGGATGAACACTGAAGCTTTCTTT. It specifies CASSPGGMNTEAFF.

Here the CDR3 DNA reads TGTGCCAGCAGCTTAGGGATAAGCGGGGGACTAGCGGGGATTGGGACCCAGTACTTC. Protein product: CASSLGISGGLAGIGTQYF. This chain joins TRBV7-8 and TRBJ2-5, with TRBD2 matching 13 bases. The length of the CDR3 is 19 residues. Germline V gene sequence: CDR1 SGHVS, CDR2 FQNEAQ. The junction had 15 bases not matched to a gene; V was cut back by 1 base and J by 7 bases.

The CDR3 DNA reads as TGTGCCAGCAGCCAATCAGCGGGGGCCCTTTACAATGAGCAGTTCTTC. It translates to CASSQSAGALYNEQFF. The chain is built from TRBV3-1 (or the pseudogene TRBV3-2) and TRBJ2-1; TRBD2 matches at 8 bases. With 2 bases clipped from V and 4 bases from J, the junction kept 7 bases outside the gene matches. Per germline, CDR1 LGHDT and CDR2 YNNKEL (reference sequence). The CDR3 extends over 16 amino acids.

The chain joins TRBV3-1 (or the pseudogene TRBV3-2) to TRBJ2-1; maybe TRBD2 (7 bases). Germline V CDR1 and CDR2: LGHDT, YNNKEL (reference sequence). This CDR3 has 14 amino acids. Trimming removed 2 bases from V and 9 bases from J, with 14 bases in between. This CDR3 reads CASSQRGGHGEQFF. CDR3 in DNA: TGTGCCAGCAGCCAAAGGGGGGGGCATGGTGAGCAGTTCTTC.

The genes are TRBV11-1 and TRBJ1-1, with D tentatively TRBD1 (5 bases). The CDR3 is 13 amino acids. Per the germline V gene, CDR1 is SGHAT and CDR2 is FQDESV (reference sequence). V was trimmed by 5 bases and J by 1 base, leaving 8 bases between them. CDR3 nucleotide sequence: TGTGCCAGCAGCCGGACAACGAACACTGAAGCTTTCTTT. Amino acids: CASSRTTNTEAFF.

CDR3 protein: CASSYGGTGNTGELFF. CDR3 in DNA: TGTGCCAGCAGTTACGGTGGAACAGGTAACACCGGGGAGCTGTTTTTT. The chain recombines TRBV6-2 or TRBV6-3 with TRBJ2-2; possibly TRBD1 for D (5 bases). This CDR3 is built from 16 residues. Trimming removed 2 bases from V and 2 bases from J, with 12 bases in between. Germline loops: CDR1 MNHEY, CDR2 SVGEGT.

In this sample, this clone is large. The chain links TRBV12-5 to TRBJ1-5; weak D call: TRBD1 (5 bases). The CDR3 is 16 amino acids. Germline CDR1 LGHNT, CDR2 FRNRAP. V was shortened by 0 bases and J by 9 bases, with 18 bases between the two germline ends. The CDR3 DNA reads TGTGCTAGTGGTTTGGTAACAGGTCAGGGTTCGGGGCCCCAGCATTTT. Translation gives CASGLVTGQGSGPQHF. Filled out from reference TRBV12-5 and TRBJ1-5, the complete variable domain reads DARVTQTPRHKVTEMGQEVTMRCQPILGHNTVFWYRQTMMQGLELLAYFRNRAPLDDSGMPKDRFSAEMPDATLATLKIQPSEPRDSAVYFCASGLVTGQGSGPQHFGDGTRLSIL.

The chain joins TRBV14 to TRBJ1-2; D unresolved. The CDR3 length is 15 residues. Germline assignment: CDR1 SGHDN and CDR2 FVKESK. V shed 1 base and J shed 7 bases, with 16 bases lying between them. CDR3 sequence (DNA): TGTGCCAGCAGCCAAGTTGCCTCTGTTGGGAGTGGCTACACCTTC. Translation: CASSQVASVGSGYTF.

The CDR3 DNA reads TGTGCCAGCAGCCCAGGACTAGGGACAGATACGCAGTATTTT. It translates to CASSPGLGTDTQYF. V is TRBV9 and J is TRBJ2-3; 7 positions match TRBD2. Losses at the gene ends were 4 bases for V and 3 bases for J; bases not matched to a gene: 5. CDR3 length: 14 amino acids. Per the germline V gene, CDR1 is SGDLS and CDR2 is YYNGEE.

The rearrangement links TRBV3-1 (or the pseudogene TRBV3-2) to TRBJ1-6; D ambiguous. The germline CDR1 and CDR2 sequences are LGHDT and YNNKEL (reference sequence). Trimming removed 6 bases from V and 0 bases from J, with 12 bases in between. The CDR3 has 16 amino acids. The CDR3 DNA reads as TGTGCCAGCAGACAACTAGGCGGCTCCTATAATTCACCCCTCCACTTT. Its translation: CASRQLGGSYNSPLHF.

The chain couples TRBV15 to TRBJ2-7; weak D call: TRBD1 (5 bases). This CDR3 has 13 amino acids. CDR1 is LNHNV, CDR2 YYDKDF, per germline (reference sequence). V dropped 8 bases and J dropped 5 bases, with 16 bases sitting between them. The CDR3 region is CATSLGRVNEQYF. CDR3 bases: TGTGCCACCTCGTTGGGCAGGGTAAACGAGCAGTACTTC.

The rearrangement uses TRBV15 and TRBJ1-4; 11 positions agree with TRBD1. J gave up 10 bases and V 2 bases, and 6 bases lay outside the gene matches. The CDR3 is made up of 15 amino acids. CDR1 is LNHNV and CDR2 is YYDKDF in the germline V gene (reference sequence). Here the CDR3 DNA reads TGTGCCACCAGCAGATACGGGACAGGGGGTGTAAAACTGTTTTTT. Amino acid sequence: CATSRYGTGGVKLFF. The whole variable domain, filled in from reference TRBV15 and TRBJ1-4, reads DAMVIQNPRYQVTQFGKPVTLSCSQTLNHNVMYWYQQKSSQAPKLLFHYYDKDFNNEADTPDNFQSRRPNTSFCFLDIRSPGLGDTAMYLCATSRYGTGGVKLFFGSGTQLSVL.

A single count supports this clone. The rearrangement joins TRBV21-1 to TRBJ1-5; TRBD1 is the table's D call, not checked against the DNA. TRBV21-1 is a pseudogene. The CDR3 totals 20 residues. The CDR3 sequence is CASRPSLDRARKRVNQPQHF. The CDR3 coding sequence is TGTGCCAGCAGGCCTTCTTTGGACAGGGCAAGGAAAAGGGTTAATCAGCCCCAGCATTTT.

The rearrangement uses TRBV7-9 and TRBJ1-4; possible D gene TRBD1, 6 bases. The CDR3 has 14 amino acids. Trimming stripped 5 bases from V and 6 bases from J, with 13 bases between. Germline lookup yields CDR1 SEHNR and CDR2 FQNEAQ (reference sequence). The DNA of the CDR3 is TGTGCCAGCAGCCCACAGGGAGGGTATGAAAAACTGTTTTTT. This gives the protein CASSPQGGYEKLFF.

This clone was counted only a few times. V is TRBV9 and J is TRBJ2-3; no clear D. The CDR3 runs 12 residues. The V end lost 4 bases, the J end lost 7 bases, and 10 bases lay between the germline ends. CDR1 is SGDLS, CDR2 YYNGEE, per germline. The CDR3, as DNA: TGTGCCAGCAGCCCCGGAGTAAATACGCAGTATTTT. Encoded protein: CASSPGVNTQYF.

The chain uses TRBV5-4 and TRBJ2-3; 7 bases agree with TRBD1. This CDR3 spans 14 amino acids. V lost 4 bases to trimming and J lost 6 bases; unmatched junction nucleotides: 8. CDR1 and CDR2 from the germline V gene are SGHNT and YYREEE (reference sequence). CDR3 sequence reads: CASSANHRGDTQYF. The CDR3 DNA is TGTGCCAGCAGCGCGAATCACAGGGGCGATACGCAGTATTTT.

V and J are TRBV12-5 and TRBJ2-1; D gene unclear. Trimming took 2 bases from V and 9 from J, leaving 5 bases between them. The CDR3 consists of 11 residues. Germline V lookup: CDR1 LGHNT, CDR2 FRNRAP. CDR3 bases: TGTGCTAGTGGTTTGCTCGGTGAGCAGTTCTTC. This sequence encodes CASGLLGEQFF. Looking up the rest from reference TRBV12-5 and TRBJ2-1 gives the full variable domain: DARVTQTPRHKVTEMGQEVTMRCQPILGHNTVFWYRQTMMQGLELLAYFRNRAPLDDSGMPKDRFSAEMPDATLATLKIQPSEPRDSAVYFCASGLLGEQFFGPGTRLTVL.

This chain connects TRBV5-6 to TRBJ1-4; TRBD1 aligns across 8 bases. V lost 0 bases and J lost 7; bases outside the gene matches: 5. CDR3 size: 15 residues. Germline CDR1 is SGHDT and CDR2 is YYEEEE. This CDR3 is CASSLAQGAGEKLFF. The CDR3 DNA sequence: TGTGCCAGCAGCTTGGCCCAGGGGGCGGGTGAAAAACTGTTTTTT. Full variable domain (remainder filled in from reference TRBV5-6 and TRBJ1-4): DAGVTQSPTHLIKTRGQQVTLRCSPKSGHDTVSWYQQALGQGPQFIFQYYEEEERQRGNFPDRFSGHQFPNYSSELNVNALLLGDSALYLCASSLAQGAGEKLFFGSGTQLSVL.

The chain carries TRBV11-2 and TRBJ1-5; D might be TRBD1 (5 bases). The ends were cut back, 5 bases at V and 2 bases at J, with 13 bases in the middle. The CDR3 is made up of 15 amino acids. Germline V gene lookup returns CDR1 SGHAT and CDR2 FQNNGV. CDR3 bases: TGTGCCAGCAGCCGTGCGGGGGATGGCAATCAGCCCCAGCATTTT. It specifies CASSRAGDGNQPQHF.

The CDR3 protein is CASSLGRGPLTGELFF. CDR3 bases: TGTGCCAGCAGCTTGGGAAGGGGCCCGCTCACCGGGGAGCTGTTTTTT. This chain connects TRBV5-4 to TRBJ2-2; D perhaps matches TRBD1 (5 bases). The V and J ends lost 0 bases and 4 bases respectively, with 13 bases between them. The CDR3 length is 16 residues. Germline CDR1 and CDR2: SGHNT and YYREEE (reference sequence). The full variable domain, with the rest looked up from reference TRBV5-4 and TRBJ2-2, is ETGVTQSPTHLIKTRGQQVTLRCSSQSGHNTVSWYQQALGQGPQFIFQYYREEENGRGNFPPRFSGLQFPNYSSELNVNALELDDSALYLCASSLGRGPLTGELFFGEGSRLTVL.